This T cell receptor beta chain came from a study of blood T cell repertoires in COVID-19. Per the original methods: For nucleated cells, counts were estimated from reference gene primer amplification. TCRdb's copy holds only in-frame clones and misses some; the assay was immunoSEQ multiplex PCR. V and J calls and clone size come straight from that table; D and trimming were deduced from the DNA. The table records around 150,000 clones, over 75% of them present only once. Cohorts were assigned according to the clinical history that participants reported. The sequence was obtained from a woman in her fifties or sixties who had recovered from COVID-19. The sequencing input was PBMCs or T cells enriched from blood (not recorded which).

The DNA for the CDR3 is TGTGCCAGCAAGCAGGGGGGAGAGCCCCAGCATTTT. It encodes CASKQGGEPQHF. The gene calls are TRBV6-6 and TRBJ1-5; 7 nucleotides align to TRBD1. CDR1 and CDR2 (germline): MNHNY, SVGAGI (reference sequence). Unmatched junction bases numbered 5, after V lost 7 bases and J lost 8 bases. The length of the CDR3 is 12 residues.